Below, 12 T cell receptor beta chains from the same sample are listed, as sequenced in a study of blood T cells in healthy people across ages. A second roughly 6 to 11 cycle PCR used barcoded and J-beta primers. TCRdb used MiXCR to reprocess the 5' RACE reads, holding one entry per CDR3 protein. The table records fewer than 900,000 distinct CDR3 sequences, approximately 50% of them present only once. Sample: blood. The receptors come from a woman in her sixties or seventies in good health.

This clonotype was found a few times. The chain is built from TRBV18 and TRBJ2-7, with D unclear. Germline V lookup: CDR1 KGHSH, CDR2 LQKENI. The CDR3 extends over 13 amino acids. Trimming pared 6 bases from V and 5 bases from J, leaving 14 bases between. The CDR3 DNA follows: TGTGCCAGCTCCCGCGGACCGACGAACGAGCAGTACTTC. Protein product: CASSRGPTNEQYF.

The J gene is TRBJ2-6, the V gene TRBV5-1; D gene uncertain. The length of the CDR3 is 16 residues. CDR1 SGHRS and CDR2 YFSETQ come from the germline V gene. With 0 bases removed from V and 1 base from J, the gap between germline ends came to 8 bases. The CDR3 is CASSLGSTSGANVLTF. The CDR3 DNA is TGCGCCAGCAGCTTGGGGTCTACATCTGGGGCCAACGTCCTGACTTTC.

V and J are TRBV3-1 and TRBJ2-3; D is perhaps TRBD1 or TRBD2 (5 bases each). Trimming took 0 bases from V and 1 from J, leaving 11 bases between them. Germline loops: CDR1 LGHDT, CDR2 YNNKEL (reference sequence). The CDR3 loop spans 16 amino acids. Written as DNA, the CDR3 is TGTGCCAGCAGCCAAGATTTGAGGGGAGGCACAGATACGCAGTATTTT. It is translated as CASSQDLRGGTDTQYF.

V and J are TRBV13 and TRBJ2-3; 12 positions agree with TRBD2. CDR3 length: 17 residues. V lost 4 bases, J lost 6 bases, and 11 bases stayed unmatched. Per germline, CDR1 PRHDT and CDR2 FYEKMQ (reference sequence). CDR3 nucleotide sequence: TGTGCCAGCAGCTCCTTACTAAGACTAGCGGGAGCCGATACGCAGTATTTT. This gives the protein CASSSLLRLAGADTQYF.

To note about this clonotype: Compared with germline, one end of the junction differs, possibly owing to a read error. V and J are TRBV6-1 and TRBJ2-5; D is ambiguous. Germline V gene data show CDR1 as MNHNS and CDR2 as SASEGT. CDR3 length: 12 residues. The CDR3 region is CASSEAQETQSF. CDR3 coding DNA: TGTGCCAGCAGTGAAGCGCAAGAGACCCAGTCCTTC.

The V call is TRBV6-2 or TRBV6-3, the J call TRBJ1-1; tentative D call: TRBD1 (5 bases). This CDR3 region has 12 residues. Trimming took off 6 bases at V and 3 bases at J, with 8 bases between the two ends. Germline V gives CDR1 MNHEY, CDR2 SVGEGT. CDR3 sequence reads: CASRSGDTEAFF. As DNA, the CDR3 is TGTGCCAGCAGGTCGGGGGACACTGAAGCTTTCTTT.

Written as DNA, the CDR3 is TGTGCCAGCAGTTACGATCGTACAGATACGCAGTATTTT. Its protein is CASSYDRTDTQYF. The chain links TRBV6-5 to TRBJ2-3; no definite D call. Per the germline V gene, CDR1 is MNHEY and CDR2 is SVGAGI. The length of the CDR3 is 13 residues. Deletions cut 2 bases from V and 3 bases from J, with 6 bases between.

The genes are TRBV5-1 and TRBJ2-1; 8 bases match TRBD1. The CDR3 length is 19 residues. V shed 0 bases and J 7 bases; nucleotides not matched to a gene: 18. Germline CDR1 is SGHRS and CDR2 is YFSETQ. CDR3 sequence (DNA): TGCGCCAGCAGCTTGGTGGTGTCGCAAACGGGACAGGTCTCAAATGAGCAGTTCTTC. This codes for CASSLVVSQTGQVSNEQFF.

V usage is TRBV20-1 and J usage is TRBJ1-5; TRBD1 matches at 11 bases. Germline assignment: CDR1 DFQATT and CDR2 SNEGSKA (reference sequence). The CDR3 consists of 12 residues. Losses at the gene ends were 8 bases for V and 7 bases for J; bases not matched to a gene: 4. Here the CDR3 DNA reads TGCAGTTTGGGACAGGGGGAGCAGCCCCAGCATTTT. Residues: CSLGQGEQPQHF.

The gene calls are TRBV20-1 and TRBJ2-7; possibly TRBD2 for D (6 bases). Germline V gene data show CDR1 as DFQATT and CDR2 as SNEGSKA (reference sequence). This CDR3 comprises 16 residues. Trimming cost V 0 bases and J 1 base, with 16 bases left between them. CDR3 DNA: TGCAGTGCTAGAGACCCCTGGAGGGATCCATCCTACGAGCAGTACTTC. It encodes CSARDPWRDPSYEQYF.

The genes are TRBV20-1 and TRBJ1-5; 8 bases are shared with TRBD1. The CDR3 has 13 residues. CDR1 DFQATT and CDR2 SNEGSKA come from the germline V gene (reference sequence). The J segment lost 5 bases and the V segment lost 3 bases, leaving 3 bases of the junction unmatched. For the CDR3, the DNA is TGCAGTGCTAGGGGACAGGTTTATCAGCCCCAGCATTTT. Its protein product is CSARGQVYQPQHF.

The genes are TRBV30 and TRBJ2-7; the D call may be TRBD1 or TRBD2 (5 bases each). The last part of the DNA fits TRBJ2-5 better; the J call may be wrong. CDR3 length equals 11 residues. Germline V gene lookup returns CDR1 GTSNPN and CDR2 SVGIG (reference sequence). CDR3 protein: CAWMGEGTQYF. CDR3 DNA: TGTGCCTGGATGGGGGAAGGGACCCAGTACTTC.